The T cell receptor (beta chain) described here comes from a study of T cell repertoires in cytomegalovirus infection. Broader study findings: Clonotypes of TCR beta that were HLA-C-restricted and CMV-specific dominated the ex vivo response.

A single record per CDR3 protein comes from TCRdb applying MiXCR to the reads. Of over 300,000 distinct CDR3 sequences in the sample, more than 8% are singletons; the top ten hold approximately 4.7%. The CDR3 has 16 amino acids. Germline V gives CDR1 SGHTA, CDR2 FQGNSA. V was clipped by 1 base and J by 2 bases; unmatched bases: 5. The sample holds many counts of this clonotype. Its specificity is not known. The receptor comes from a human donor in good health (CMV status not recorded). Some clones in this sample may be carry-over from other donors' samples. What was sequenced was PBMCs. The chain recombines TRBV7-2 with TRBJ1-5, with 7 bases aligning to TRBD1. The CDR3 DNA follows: TGTGCCAGCAGCTTAGGGAATCAGGGGGGCAATCAGCCCCAGCATTTT. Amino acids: CASSLGNQGGNQPQHF.